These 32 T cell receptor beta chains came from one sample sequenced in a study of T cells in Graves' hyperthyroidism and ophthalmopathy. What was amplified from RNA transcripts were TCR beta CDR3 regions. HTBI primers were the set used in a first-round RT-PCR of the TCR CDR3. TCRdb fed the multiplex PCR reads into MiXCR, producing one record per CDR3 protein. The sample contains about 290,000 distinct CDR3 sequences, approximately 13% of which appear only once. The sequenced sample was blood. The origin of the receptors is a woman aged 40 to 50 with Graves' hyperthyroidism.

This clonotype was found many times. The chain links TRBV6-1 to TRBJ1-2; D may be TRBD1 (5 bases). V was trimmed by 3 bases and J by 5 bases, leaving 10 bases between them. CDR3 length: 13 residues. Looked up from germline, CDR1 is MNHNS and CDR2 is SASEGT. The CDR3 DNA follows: TGTGCCAGCAGTGATCGCGGGGGATATGGCTACACCTTC. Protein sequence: CASSDRGGYGYTF.

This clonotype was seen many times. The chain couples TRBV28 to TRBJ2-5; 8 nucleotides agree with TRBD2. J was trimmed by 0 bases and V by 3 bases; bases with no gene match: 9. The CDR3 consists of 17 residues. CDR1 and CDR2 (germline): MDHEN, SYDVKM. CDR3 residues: CASSLSPGRAYQETQYF. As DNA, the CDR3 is TGTGCCAGCAGTTTGAGCCCCGGGAGGGCGTACCAAGAGACCCAGTACTTC. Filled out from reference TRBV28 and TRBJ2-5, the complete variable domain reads DVKVTQSSRYLVKRTGEKVFLECVQDMDHENMFWYRQDPGLGLRLIYFSYDVKMKEKGDIPEGYSVSREKKERFSLILESASTNQTSMYLCASSLSPGRAYQETQYFGPGTRLLVL.

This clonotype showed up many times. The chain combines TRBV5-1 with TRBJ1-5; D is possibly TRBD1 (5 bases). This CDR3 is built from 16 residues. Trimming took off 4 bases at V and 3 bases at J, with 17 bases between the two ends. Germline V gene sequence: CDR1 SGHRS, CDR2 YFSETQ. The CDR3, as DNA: TGCGCCAGCAGCGATCAGCTCATGGGGCTCAATCAGCCCCAGCATTTT. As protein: CASSDQLMGLNQPQHF.

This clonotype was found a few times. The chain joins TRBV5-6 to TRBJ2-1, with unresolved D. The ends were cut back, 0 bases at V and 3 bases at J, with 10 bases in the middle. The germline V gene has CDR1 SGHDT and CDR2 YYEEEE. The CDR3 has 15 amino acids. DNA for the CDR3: TGTGCCAGCAGCTTGGGTGTGGCGGACTACAATGAGCAGTTCTTC. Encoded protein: CASSLGVADYNEQFF.

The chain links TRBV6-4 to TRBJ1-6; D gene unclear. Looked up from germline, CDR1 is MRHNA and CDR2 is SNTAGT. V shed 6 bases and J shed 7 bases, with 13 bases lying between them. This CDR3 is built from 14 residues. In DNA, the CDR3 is TGTGCCAGCAGCCGGACGGATACCAATTCACCCCTCCACTTT. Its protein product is CASSRTDTNSPLHF.

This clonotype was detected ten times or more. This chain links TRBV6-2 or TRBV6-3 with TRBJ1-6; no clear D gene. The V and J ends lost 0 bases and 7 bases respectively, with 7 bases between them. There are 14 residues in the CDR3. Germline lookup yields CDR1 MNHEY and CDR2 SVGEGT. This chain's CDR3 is CASSYSGSNSPLHF. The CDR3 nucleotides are TGTGCCAGCAGTTACTCAGGATCCAATTCACCCCTCCACTTT.

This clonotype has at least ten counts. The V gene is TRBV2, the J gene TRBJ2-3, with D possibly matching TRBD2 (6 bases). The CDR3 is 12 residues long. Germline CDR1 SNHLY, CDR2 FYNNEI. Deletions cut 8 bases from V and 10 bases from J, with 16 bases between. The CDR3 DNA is TGTGCCAGCCGCAGACTAGTTCAGGCGCAGTATTTT. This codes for CASRRLVQAQYF.

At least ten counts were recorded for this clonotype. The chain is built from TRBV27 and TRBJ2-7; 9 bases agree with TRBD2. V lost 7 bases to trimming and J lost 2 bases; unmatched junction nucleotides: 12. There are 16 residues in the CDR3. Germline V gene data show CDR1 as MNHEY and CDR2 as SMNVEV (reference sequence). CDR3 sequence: CASKPTPSGKPYEQYF. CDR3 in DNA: TGTGCCAGCAAACCTACTCCTAGCGGGAAGCCCTACGAGCAGTACTTC.

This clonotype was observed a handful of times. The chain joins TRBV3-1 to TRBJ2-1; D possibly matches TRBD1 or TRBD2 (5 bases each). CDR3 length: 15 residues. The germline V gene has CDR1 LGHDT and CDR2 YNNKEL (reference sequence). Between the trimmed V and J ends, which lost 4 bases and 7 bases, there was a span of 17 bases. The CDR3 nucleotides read TGTGCCAGCAGCCCCACGTGGAGGAAGGGGAATGAGCAGTTCTTC. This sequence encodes CASSPTWRKGNEQFF.

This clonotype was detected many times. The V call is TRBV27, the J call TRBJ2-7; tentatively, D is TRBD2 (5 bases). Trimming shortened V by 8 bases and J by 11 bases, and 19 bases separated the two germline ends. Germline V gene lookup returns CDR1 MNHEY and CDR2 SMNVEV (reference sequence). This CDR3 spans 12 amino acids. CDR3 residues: CASGHWERNEYF. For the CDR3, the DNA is TGTGCCAGCGGCCATTGGGAGAGGAACGAGTACTTC.

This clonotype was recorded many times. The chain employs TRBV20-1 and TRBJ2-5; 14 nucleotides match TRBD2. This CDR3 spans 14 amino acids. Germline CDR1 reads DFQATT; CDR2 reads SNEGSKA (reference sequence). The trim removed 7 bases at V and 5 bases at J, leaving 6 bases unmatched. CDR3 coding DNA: TGCAGTGGGAGACTAGCGGGAGGGAGGGAGACCCAGTACTTC. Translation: CSGRLAGGRETQYF.

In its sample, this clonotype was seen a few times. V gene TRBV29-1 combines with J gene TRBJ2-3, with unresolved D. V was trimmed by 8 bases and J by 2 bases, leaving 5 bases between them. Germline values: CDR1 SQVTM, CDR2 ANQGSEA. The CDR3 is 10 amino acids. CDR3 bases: TGCAGCACTTCCACAGATACGCAGTATTTT. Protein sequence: CSTSTDTQYF.

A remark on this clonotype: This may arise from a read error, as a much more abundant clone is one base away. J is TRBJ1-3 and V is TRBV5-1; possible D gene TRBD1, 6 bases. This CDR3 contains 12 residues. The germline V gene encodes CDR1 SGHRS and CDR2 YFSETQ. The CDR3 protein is CASSLEGDTIHF. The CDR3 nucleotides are TGCGCCAGCAGCTTGGAAGGGGACACCATACATTTT.

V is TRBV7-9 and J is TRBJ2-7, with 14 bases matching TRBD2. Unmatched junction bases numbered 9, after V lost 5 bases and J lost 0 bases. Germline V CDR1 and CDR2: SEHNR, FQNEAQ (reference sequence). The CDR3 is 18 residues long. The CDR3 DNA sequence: TGTGCCAGCAGCCTAGGACTAGCGGGAGGTTTGAGCTCCTACGAGCAGTACTTC. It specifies CASSLGLAGGLSSYEQYF.

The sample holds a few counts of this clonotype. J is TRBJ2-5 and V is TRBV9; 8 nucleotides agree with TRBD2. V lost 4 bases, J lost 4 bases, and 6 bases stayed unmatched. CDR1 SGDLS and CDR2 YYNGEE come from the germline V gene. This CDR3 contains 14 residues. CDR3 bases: TGTGCCAGCAGCTTCACTAGCGGCGCAGAGACCCAGTACTTC. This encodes CASSFTSGAETQYF.

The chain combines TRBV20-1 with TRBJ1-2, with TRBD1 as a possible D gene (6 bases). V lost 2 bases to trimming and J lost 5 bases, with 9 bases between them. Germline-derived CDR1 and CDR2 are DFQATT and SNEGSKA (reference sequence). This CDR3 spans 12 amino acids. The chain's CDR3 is CSARRTEYGYTF. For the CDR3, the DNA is TGCAGTGCTAGAAGGACAGAGTATGGCTACACCTTC.

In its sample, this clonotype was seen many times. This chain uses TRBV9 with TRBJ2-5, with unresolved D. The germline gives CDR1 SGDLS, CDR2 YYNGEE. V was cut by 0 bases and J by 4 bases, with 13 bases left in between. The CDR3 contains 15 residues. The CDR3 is CASSVEVLIGETQYF. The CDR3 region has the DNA TGTGCCAGCAGCGTAGAAGTCCTCATTGGAGAGACCCAGTACTTC.

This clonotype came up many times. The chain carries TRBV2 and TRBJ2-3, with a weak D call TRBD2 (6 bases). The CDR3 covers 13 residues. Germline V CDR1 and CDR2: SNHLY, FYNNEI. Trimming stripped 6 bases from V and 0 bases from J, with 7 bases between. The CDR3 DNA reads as TGTGCCAGCAGCGGGGGAAGCACAGATACGCAGTATTTT. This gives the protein CASSGGSTDTQYF.

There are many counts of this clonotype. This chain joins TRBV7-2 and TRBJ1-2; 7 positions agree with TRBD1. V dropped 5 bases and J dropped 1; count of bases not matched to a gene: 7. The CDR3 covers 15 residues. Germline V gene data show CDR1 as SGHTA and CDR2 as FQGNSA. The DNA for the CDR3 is TGTGCCAGCAGCCTCAGGACAGGATATAACTATGGCTACACCTTC. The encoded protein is CASSLRTGYNYGYTF.

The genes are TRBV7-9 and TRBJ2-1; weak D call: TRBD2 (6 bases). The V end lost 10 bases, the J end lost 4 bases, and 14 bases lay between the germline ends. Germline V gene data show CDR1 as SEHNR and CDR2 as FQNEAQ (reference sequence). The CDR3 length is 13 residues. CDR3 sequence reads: CATGLATYNEQFF. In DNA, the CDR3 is TGTGCCACTGGCCTAGCGACTTACAATGAGCAGTTCTTC.

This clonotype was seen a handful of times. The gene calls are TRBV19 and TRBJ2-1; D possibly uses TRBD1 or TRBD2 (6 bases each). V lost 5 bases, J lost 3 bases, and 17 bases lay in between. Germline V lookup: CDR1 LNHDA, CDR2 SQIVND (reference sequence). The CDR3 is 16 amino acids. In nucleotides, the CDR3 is TGTGCCAGTAGTCCACCGGGGGCTAAACGCTACAATGAGCAGTTCTTC. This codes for CASSPPGAKRYNEQFF.

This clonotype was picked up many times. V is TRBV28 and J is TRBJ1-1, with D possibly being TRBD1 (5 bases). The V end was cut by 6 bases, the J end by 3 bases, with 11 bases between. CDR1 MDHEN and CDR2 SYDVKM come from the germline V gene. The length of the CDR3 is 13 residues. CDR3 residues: CASSTDSYTEAFF. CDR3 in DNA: TGTGCCAGCAGCACCGACAGTTACACTGAAGCTTTCTTT. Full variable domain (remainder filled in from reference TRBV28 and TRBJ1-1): DVKVTQSSRYLVKRTGEKVFLECVQDMDHENMFWYRQDPGLGLRLIYFSYDVKMKEKGDIPEGYSVSREKKERFSLILESASTNQTSMYLCASSTDSYTEAFFGQGTRLTVV.

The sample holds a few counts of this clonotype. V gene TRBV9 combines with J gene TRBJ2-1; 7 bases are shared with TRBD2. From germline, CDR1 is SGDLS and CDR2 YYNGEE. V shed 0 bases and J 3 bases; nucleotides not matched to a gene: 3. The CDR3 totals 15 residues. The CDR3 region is CASSVGTRSYNEQFF. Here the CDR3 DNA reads TGTGCCAGCAGCGTAGGGACTAGAAGCTACAATGAGCAGTTCTTC.

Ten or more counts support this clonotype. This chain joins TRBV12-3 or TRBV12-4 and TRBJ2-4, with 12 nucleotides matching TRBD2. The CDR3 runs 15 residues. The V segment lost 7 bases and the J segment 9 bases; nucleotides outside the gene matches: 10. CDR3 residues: CASTQTLTSGGIQYF. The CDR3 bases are TGTGCCAGCACCCAGACGCTGACTAGCGGGGGCATTCAGTACTTC.

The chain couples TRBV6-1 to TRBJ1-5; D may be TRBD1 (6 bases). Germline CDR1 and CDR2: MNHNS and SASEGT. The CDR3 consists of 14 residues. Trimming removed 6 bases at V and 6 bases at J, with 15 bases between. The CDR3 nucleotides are TGTGCCAGCAGCCTCGGGGAGGGGGGTCAGCCCCAGCATTTT. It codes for CASSLGEGGQPQHF.

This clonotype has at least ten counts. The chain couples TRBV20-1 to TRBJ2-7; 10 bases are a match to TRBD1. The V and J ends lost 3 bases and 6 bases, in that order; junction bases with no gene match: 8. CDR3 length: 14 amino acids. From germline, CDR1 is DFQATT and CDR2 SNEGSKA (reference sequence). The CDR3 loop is CSARPGTGDGEQYF. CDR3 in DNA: TGCAGTGCTAGGCCAGGGACAGGGGATGGCGAGCAGTACTTC.

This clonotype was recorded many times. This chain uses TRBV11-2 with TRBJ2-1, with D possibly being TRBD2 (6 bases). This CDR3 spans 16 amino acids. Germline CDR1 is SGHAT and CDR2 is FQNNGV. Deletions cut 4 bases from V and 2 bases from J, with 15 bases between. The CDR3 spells CASSSRLGGTYNEQFF. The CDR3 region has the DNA TGTGCCAGCAGCTCTCGACTCGGCGGGACCTACAATGAGCAGTTCTTC.

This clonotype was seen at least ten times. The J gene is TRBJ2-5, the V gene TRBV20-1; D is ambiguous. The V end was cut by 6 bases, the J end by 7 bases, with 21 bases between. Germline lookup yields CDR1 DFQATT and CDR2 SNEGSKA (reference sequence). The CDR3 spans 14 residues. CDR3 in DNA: TGCAGTGCCCCCGGCCGCCCCGAGGCGGTGACCCAGTACTTC. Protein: CSAPGRPEAVTQYF.

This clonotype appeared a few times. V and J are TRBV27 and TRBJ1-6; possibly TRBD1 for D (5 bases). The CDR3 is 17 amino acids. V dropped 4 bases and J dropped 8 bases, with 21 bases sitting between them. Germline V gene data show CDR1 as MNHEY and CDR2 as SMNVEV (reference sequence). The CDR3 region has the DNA TGTGCCAGCAGTTCGAACCCAGGGCCCTTAAAGGATTCACCCCTCCACTTT. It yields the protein CASSSNPGPLKDSPLHF.

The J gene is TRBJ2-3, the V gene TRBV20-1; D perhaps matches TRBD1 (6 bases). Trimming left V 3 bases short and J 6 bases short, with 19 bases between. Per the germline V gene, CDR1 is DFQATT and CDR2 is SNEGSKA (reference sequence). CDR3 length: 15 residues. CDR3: CSASPAGDASDTQYF. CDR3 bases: TGCAGTGCTAGTCCGGCAGGGGACGCTTCGGATACGCAGTATTTT.

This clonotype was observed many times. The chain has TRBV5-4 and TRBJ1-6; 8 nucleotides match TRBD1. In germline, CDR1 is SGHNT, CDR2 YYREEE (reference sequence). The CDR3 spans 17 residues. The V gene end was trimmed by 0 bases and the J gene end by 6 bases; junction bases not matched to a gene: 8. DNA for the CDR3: TGTGCCAGCAGCTTGGCAGGGGGCGCGGGGTCTAATTCACCCCTCCACTTT. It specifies CASSLAGGAGSNSPLHF.

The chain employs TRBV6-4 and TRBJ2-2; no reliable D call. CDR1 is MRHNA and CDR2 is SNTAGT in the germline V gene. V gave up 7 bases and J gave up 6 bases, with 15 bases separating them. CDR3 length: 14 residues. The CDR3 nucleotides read TGTGCCAGCACTCTTGAATGGGGTGCCGGGGAGCTGTTTTTT. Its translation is CASTLEWGAGELFF.